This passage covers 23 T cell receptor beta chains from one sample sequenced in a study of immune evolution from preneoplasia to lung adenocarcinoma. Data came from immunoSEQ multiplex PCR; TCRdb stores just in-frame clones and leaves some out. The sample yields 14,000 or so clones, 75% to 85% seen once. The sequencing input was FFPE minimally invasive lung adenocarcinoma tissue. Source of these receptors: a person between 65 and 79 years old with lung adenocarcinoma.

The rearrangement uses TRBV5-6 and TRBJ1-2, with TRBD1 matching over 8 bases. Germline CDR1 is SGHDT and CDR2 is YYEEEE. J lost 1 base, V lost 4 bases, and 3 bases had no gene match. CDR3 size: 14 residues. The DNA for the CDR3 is TGTGCCAGCAGCGCGGGACAGGATAACTATGGCTACACCTTC. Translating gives CASSAGQDNYGYTF.

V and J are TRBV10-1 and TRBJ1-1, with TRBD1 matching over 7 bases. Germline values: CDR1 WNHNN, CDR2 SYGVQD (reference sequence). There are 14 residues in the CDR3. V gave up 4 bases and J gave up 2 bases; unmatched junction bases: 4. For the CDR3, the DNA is TGCGCCAGCAGTGGGGGGACAGAAAACACTGAAGCTTTCTTT. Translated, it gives CASSGGTENTEAFF.

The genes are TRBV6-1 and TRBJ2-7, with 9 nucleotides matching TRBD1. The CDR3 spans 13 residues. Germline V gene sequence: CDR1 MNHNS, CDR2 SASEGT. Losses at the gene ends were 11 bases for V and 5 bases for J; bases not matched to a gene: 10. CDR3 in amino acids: CAGRKTGGHEQYF. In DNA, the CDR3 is TGTGCCGGCCGTAAGACAGGGGGTCACGAGCAGTACTTC.

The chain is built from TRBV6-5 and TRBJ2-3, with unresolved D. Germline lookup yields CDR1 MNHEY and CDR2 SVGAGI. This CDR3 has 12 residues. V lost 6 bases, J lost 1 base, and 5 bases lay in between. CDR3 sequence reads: CASSPGTDTQYF. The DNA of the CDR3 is TGTGCCAGCAGCCCTGGCACAGATACGCAGTATTTT.

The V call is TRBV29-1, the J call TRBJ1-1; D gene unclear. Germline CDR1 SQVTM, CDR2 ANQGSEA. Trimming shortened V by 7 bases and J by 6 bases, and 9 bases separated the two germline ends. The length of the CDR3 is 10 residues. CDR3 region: CSALDPEAFF. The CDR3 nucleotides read TGCAGCGCCCTTGACCCTGAAGCTTTCTTT.

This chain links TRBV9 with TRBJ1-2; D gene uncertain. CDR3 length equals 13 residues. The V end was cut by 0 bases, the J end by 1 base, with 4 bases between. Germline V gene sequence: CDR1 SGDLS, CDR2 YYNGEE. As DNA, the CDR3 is TGTGCCAGCAGCGTAGGGGGTAACTATGGCTACACCTTC. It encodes CASSVGGNYGYTF.

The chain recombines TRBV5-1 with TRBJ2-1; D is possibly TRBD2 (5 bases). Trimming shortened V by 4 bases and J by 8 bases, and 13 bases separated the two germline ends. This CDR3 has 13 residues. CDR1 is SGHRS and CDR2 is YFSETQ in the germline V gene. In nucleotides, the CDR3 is TGCGCCAGCAGCCGACTACAATGGGATGAGCAGTTCTTC. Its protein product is CASSRLQWDEQFF.

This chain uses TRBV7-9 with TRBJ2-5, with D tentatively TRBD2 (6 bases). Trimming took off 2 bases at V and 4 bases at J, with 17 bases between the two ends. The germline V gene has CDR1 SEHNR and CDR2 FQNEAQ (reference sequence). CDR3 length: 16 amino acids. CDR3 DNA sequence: TGTGCCAGCAGCTTAAGTTCGGCGATGGGAGGAGAGACCCAGTACTTC. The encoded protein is CASSLSSAMGGETQYF.

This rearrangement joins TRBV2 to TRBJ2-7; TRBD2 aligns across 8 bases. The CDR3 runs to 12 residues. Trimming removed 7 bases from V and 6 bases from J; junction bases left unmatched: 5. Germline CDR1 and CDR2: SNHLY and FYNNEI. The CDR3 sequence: CASKGLEIEQYF. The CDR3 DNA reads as TGTGCCAGCAAGGGACTAGAGATCGAGCAGTACTTC. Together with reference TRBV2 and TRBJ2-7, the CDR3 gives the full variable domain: EPEVTQTPSHQVTQMGQEVILRCVPISNHLYFYWYRQILGQKVEFLVSFYNNEISEKSEIFDDQFSVERPDGSNFTLKIRSTKLEDSAMYFCASKGLEIEQYFGPGTRLTVT.

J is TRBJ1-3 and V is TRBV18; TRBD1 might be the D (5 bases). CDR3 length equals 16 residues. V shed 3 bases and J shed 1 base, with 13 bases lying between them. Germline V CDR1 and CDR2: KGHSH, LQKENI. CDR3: CASSPGTLPSGNTIYF. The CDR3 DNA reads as TGTGCCAGCTCACCCGGGACTCTCCCTTCTGGAAACACCATATATTTT.

The CDR3 spells CATSRDGRTDTQYF. The CDR3 coding sequence is TGTGCCACCTCAAGGGACGGACGCACAGATACGCAGTATTTT. V is TRBV10-3 and J is TRBJ2-3, with D possibly called TRBD1 or TRBD2 (5 bases each). V was trimmed by 10 bases and J by 1 base, leaving 15 bases between them. This CDR3 has 14 amino acids. Germline lookup yields CDR1 ENHRY and CDR2 SYGVKD.

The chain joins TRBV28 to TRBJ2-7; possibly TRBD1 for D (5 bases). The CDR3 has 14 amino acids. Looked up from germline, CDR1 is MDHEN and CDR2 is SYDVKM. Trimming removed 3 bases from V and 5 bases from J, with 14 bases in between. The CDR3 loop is CASSLAGKNNEQYF. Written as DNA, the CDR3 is TGTGCCAGCAGTTTGGCAGGGAAGAATAACGAGCAGTACTTC.

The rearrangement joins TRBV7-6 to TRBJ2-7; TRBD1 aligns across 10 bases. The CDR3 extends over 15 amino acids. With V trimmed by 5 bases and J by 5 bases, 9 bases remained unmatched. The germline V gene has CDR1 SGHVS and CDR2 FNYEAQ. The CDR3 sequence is CASSKGQGIANEQYF. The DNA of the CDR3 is TGTGCCAGCAGCAAGGGACAGGGGATCGCCAACGAGCAGTACTTC.

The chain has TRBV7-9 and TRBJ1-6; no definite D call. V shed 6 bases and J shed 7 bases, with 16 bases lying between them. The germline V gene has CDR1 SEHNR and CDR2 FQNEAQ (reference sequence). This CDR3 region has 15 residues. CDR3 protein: CASSWSSGRNSPLHF. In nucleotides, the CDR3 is TGTGCCAGCAGTTGGTCTAGCGGACGGAATTCACCCCTCCACTTT.

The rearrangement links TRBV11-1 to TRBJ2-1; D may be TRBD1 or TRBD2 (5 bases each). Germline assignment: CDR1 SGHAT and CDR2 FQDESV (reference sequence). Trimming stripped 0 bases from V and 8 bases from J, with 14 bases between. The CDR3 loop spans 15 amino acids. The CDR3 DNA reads TGTGCCAGCAGCTTAGCGGGACCCCCTGGGGATGAGCAGTTCTTC. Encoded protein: CASSLAGPPGDEQFF.

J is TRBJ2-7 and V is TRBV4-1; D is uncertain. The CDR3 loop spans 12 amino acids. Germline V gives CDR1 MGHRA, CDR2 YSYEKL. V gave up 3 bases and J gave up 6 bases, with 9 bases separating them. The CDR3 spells CASSHPSGEQYF. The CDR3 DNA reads TGCGCCAGCAGCCACCCCTCTGGCGAGCAGTACTTC.

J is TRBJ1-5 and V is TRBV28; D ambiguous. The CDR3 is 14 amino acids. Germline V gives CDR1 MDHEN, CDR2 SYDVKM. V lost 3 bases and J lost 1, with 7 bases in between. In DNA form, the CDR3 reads TGTGCCAGCAGTTTCTATCAAAGCAATCAGCCCCAGCATTTT. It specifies CASSFYQSNQPQHF.

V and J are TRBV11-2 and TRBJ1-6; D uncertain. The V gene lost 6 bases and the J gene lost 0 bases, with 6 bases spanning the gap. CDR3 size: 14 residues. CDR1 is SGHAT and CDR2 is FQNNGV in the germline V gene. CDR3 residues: CASSQSSYNSPLHF. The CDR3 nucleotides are TGTGCCAGCAGTCAGAGCTCCTATAATTCACCCCTCCACTTT.

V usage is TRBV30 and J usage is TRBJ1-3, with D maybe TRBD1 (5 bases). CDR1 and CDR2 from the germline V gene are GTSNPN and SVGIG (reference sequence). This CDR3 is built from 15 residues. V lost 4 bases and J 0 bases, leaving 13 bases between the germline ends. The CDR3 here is CAWKHRPSSGNTIYF. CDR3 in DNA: TGTGCCTGGAAACACAGGCCAAGCTCTGGAAACACCATATATTTT.

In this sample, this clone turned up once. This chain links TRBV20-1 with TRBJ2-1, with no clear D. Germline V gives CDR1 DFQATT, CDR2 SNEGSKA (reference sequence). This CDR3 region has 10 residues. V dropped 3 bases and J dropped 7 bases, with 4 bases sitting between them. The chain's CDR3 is CSASVNEQFF. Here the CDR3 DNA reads TGCAGTGCTAGTGTTAATGAGCAGTTCTTC.

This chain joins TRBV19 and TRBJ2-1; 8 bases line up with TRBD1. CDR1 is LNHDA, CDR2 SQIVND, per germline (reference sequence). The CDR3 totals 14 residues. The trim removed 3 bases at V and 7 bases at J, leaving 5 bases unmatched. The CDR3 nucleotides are TGTGCCAGTAGTATTCAGGGGGCGCGGAATGAGCAGTTCTTC. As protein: CASSIQGARNEQFF. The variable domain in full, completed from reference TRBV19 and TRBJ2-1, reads DGGITQSPKYLFRKEGQNVTLSCEQNLNHDAMYWYRQDPGQGLRLIYYSQIVNDFQKGDIAEGYSVSREKKESFPLTVTSAQKNPTAFYLCASSIQGARNEQFFGPGTRLTVL.

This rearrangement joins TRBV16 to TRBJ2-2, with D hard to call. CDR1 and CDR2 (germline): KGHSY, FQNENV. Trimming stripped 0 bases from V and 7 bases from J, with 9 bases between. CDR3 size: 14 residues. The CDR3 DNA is TGTGCCAGCAGCCAATCAGGCGGATACGGGGAGCTGTTTTTT. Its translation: CASSQSGGYGELFF.

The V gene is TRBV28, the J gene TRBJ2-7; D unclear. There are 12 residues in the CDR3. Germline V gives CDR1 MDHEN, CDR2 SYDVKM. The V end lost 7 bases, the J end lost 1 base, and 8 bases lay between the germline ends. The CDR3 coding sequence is TGTGCCAGCATAGGTTATTCCTACGAGCAGTACTTC. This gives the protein CASIGYSYEQYF.